One and the same sample provided the 9 T cell receptor beta chains below, sequenced in a study of sequential checkpoint blockade in melanoma. Treatment indicated: randomized to nivolumab then ipilimumab (arm A) or the reverse (arm B). The protocol was immunoSEQ multiplex PCR, while the TCRdb copy is restricted to in-frame clones and leaves out a portion. The sample has over 10,000 clones, under 25% seen once. The sequenced sample was tumor tissue (inferred from file names), obtained from a patient given nivolumab and ipilimumab in sequence. The receptors here all came from a human donor with melanoma.

The CDR3: CASSSPRDRGLNEQFF. The CDR3 DNA reads TGTGCCAGCAGTTCCCCCCGGGACAGGGGGCTCAATGAGCAGTTCTTC. The chain joins TRBV6-8 to TRBJ2-1, with TRBD1 matching over 12 bases. This CDR3 contains 16 residues. J lost 6 bases, V lost 4 bases, and 7 bases had no gene match. The V gene's germline CDR1 is MNHGY and CDR2 SAAAGT.

This clone showed up just a few times. The chain carries TRBV29-1 and TRBJ1-1; the D is unclear. Deletions cut 4 bases from V and 0 bases from J, with 9 bases between. Germline V lookup: CDR1 SQVTM, CDR2 ANQGSEA. CDR3 length equals 13 residues. The CDR3 DNA reads as TGCAGCGTTGTAGAGGTCATGAACACTGAAGCTTTCTTT. Residues: CSVVEVMNTEAFF.

This clone occurred a few times. This chain uses TRBV28 with TRBJ1-2, with no clear D. Germline V gene data show CDR1 as MDHEN and CDR2 as SYDVKM. Trimming took 6 bases from V and 4 from J, leaving 12 bases between them. This CDR3 has 13 residues. CDR3 nucleotides: TGTGCCAGCAGACCCGGACGGATCTATGGCTACACCTTC. Translating gives CASRPGRIYGYTF.

At least ten counts were recorded for this clone. The chain is built from TRBV11-3 and TRBJ2-7, with 8 bases that match TRBD1. The junction had 13 bases not matched to a gene; V was cut back by 5 bases and J by 7 bases. Germline assignment: CDR1 SGHNT and CDR2 YENEEA. The CDR3 length is 15 residues. The CDR3 region has the DNA TGTGCCAGCAGCGATAGTAGGACAGGGTATAGGGAGCAGTACTTC. It translates to CASSDSRTGYREQYF.

The chain carries TRBV19 and TRBJ2-5; possible D gene TRBD2, 6 bases. The germline V and J ends were trimmed by 4 bases and 4 bases, with 13 bases remaining between them. Germline V lookup: CDR1 LNHDA, CDR2 SQIVND (reference sequence). The CDR3 covers 14 residues. In DNA, the CDR3 is TGTGCCAGTAGTACGGGACTCCTAATAGAGACCCAGTACTTC. Translation gives CASSTGLLIETQYF.

The gene calls are TRBV28 and TRBJ1-1, with a tentative D call TRBD1 (5 bases). Germline loops: CDR1 MDHEN, CDR2 SYDVKM. There are 13 residues in the CDR3. Trimming left V 6 bases short and J 12 bases short, with 20 bases between. The CDR3 DNA sequence: TGTGCCAGCAGCCCCGACGGGACGGGGAGAACTTTCTTT. It yields the protein CASSPDGTGRTFF.

This chain connects TRBV6-8 to TRBJ1-1; D gene ambiguous. The germline V gene encodes CDR1 MNHGY and CDR2 SAAAGT. V was pared by 5 bases and J by 2 bases, with 9 bases between. This CDR3 is 13 amino acids long. The DNA for the CDR3 is TGTGCCAGCAGTGTGGTGGTTAACACTGAAGCTTTCTTT. This gives the protein CASSVVVNTEAFF.

The chain carries TRBV10-2 and TRBJ2-5, with unresolved D. The germline gives CDR1 WSHSY, CDR2 SAAADI. CDR3 length equals 13 residues. The V and J ends lost 2 bases and 5 bases respectively, with 9 bases between them. Here the CDR3 reads CASSEIGPETQYF. The CDR3, as DNA: TGCGCCAGCAGTGAGATAGGGCCCGAGACCCAGTACTTC.

This clone was picked up a small number of times. The CDR3 DNA reads as TGTGCCAGCCAGACAGGGTTAGACACTGAAGCTTTCTTT. This translates into CASQTGLDTEAFF. The chain employs TRBV9 and TRBJ1-1; 7 nucleotides match TRBD1. Germline CDR1 is SGDLS and CDR2 is YYNGEE. Trimming cost V 7 bases and J 3 bases; bases outside gene matches: 6. The CDR3 is 13 amino acids.